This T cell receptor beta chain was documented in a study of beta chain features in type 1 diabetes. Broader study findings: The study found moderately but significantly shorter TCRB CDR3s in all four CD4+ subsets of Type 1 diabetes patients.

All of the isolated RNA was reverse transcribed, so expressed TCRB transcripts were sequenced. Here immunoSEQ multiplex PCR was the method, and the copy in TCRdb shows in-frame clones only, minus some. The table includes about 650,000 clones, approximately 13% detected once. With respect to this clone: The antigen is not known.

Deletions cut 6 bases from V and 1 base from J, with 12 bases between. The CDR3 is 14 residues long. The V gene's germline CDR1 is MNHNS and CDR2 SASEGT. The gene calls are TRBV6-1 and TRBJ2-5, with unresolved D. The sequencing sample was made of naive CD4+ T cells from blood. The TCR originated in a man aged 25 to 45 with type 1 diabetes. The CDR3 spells CASRPARAQETQYF. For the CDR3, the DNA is TGTGCCAGCAGGCCGGCAAGAGCCCAAGAGACCCAGTACTTC.